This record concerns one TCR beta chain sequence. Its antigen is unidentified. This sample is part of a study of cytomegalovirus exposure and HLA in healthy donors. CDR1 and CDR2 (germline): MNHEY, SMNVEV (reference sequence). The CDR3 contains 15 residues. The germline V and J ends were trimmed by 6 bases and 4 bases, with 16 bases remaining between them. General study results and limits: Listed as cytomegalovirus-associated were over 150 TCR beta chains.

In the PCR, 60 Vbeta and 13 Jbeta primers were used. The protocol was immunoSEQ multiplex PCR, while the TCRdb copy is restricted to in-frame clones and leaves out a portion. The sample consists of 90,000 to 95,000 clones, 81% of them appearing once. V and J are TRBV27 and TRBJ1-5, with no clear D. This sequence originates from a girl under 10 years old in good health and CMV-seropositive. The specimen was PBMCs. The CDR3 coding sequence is TGTGCCAGCAGCGTTTATGGGGAGCCGAATCAGCCCCAGCATTTT. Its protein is CASSVYGEPNQPQHF.